The clone carrying this T cell receptor beta chain showed up just once. The CDR3 covers 16 residues. The germline gives CDR1 MNHEY, CDR2 SVGAGI. The V gene end was trimmed by 0 bases and the J gene end by 9 bases; junction bases not matched to a gene: 9. Assay: immunoSEQ multiplex PCR; the TCRdb copy retains only in-frame clones and omits some. The sample includes 100,000 to 150,000 clones, approximately 80% of them seen just once. This entry is derived from a study of blood T cell repertoires in COVID-19. The sample consisted of peripheral blood. The sequence was collected from a man in his forties or fifties with active or convalescent COVID-19. The chain combines TRBV6-5 with TRBJ2-1, with 9 bases matching TRBD1. As DNA, the CDR3 is TGTGCCAGCAGTTACTCGAGGACACAGGGGGCCGGTGAGCAGTTCTTC. Protein sequence: CASSYSRTQGAGEQFF.